Sequencing of this T cell receptor beta chain was carried out in a study of T cells in Graves' hyperthyroidism and ophthalmopathy. Authors of the study amplified TCR beta CDR3 regions from RNA transcripts. The study used the HTBI primer set for a first-round RT-PCR of the TCR CDR3. TCRdb recomputed calls from the multiplex PCR reads with MiXCR, one row per CDR3 protein. The repertoire includes over 500,000 distinct CDR3 sequences, roughly 15% of them detected once, and approximately 15% sits in the top ten. The study's findings and limits: Also found in blood were most expanded thyroid clonotypes above 0.001.

This CDR3 is built from 14 residues. After removal of 6 bases from V and 6 bases from J, the junction contained 8 bases not matched to a gene. Per the germline V gene, CDR1 is SGHRS and CDR2 is YFSETQ. Regarding this clonotype: Antigen unknown.

The sequence was collected from a young woman with Graves' ophthalmopathy. Sequenced material: blood. The V and J genes are TRBV5-1 and TRBJ2-7; 11 nucleotides line up with TRBD2. In DNA, the CDR3 is TGCGCCAGCACCTGGGGGCTAGCGGGAGGCGAGCAGTACTTC. Residues: CASTWGLAGGEQYF.